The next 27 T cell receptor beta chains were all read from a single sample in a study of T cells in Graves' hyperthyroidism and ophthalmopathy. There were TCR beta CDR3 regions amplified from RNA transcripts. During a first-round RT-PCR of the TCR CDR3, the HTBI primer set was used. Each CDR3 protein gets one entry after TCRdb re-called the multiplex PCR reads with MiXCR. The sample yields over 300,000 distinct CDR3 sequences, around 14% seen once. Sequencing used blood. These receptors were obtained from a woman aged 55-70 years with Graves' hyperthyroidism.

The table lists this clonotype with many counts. The CDR3 reads CASSQARRQETQYF. The CDR3 coding sequence is TGTGCCAGCAGCCAAGCGAGACGGCAAGAGACCCAGTACTTC. V and J are TRBV3-1 and TRBJ2-5; no definite D call. The CDR3 extends over 14 amino acids. V was pared by 1 base and J by 2 bases, with 8 bases between. Germline CDR1 LGHDT, CDR2 YNNKEL (reference sequence).

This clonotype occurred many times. CDR3 nucleotides: TGTGCCATCAGCAGGGACAGCACAAACACTGAAGCTTTCTTT. Its translation: CAISRDSTNTEAFF. The chain couples TRBV10-3 to TRBJ1-1, with TRBD1 matching 7 bases. Germline CDR1 reads ENHRY; CDR2 reads SYGVKD. With 6 bases clipped from V and 2 bases from J, the junction kept 6 bases outside the gene matches. CDR3 length: 14 amino acids.

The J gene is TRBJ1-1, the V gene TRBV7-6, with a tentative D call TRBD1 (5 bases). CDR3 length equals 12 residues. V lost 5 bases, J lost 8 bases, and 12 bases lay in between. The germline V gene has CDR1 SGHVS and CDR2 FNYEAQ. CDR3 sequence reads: CASSHSWGEAFF. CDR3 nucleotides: TGTGCCAGCAGCCATTCTTGGGGCGAAGCTTTCTTT. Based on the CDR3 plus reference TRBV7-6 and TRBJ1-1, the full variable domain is GAGVSQSPRYKVTKRGQDVALRCDPISGHVSLYWYRQALGQGPEFLTYFNYEAQQDKSGLPNDRFSAERPEGSISTLTIQRTEQRDSAMYRCASSHSWGEAFFGQGTRLTVV.

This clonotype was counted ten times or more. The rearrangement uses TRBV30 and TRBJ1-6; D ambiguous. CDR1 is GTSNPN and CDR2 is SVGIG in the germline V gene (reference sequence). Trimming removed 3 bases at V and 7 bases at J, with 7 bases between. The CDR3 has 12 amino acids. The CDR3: CAWSHPNSPLHF. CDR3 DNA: TGTGCCTGGAGCCATCCGAATTCACCCCTCCACTTT. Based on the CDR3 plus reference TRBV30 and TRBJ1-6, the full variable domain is SQTIHQWPATLVQPVGSPLSLECTVEGTSNPNLYWYRQAAGRGLQLLFYSVGIGQISSEVPQNLSASRPQDRQFILSSKKLLLSDSGFYLCAWSHPNSPLHFGNGTRLTVT.

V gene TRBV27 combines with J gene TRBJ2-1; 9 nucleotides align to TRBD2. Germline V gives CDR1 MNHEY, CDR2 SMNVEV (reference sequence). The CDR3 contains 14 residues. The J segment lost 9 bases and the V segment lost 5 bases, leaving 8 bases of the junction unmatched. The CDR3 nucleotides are TGTGCCAGCAGTCCGGGACTAGCCTCCGGTGAGCAGTTCTTC. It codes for CASSPGLASGEQFF.

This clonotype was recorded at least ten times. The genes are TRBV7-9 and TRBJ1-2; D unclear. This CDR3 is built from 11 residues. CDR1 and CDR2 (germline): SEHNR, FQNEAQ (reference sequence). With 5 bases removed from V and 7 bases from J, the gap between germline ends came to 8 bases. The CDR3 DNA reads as TGTGCCAGCAGCCGGGGTGGTGGCTACACCTTC. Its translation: CASSRGGGYTF.

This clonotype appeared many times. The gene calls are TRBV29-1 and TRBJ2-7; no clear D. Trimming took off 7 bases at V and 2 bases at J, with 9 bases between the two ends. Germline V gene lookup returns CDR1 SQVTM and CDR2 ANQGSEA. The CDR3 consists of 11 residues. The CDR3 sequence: CSAVEPYEQYF. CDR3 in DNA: TGCAGCGCCGTAGAACCCTACGAGCAGTACTTC.

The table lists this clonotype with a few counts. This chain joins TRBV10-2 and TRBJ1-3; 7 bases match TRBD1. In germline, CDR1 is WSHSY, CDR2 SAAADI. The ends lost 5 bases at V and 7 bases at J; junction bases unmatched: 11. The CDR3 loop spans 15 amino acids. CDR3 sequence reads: CASSRDSPAINTIYF. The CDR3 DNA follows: TGCGCCAGCAGTCGGGACAGCCCAGCGATCAACACCATATATTTT.

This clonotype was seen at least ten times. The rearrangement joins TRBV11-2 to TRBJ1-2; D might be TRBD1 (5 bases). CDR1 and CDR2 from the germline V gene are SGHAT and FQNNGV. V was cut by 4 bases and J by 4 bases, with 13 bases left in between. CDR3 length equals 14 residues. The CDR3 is CASSSVGGGYGYTF. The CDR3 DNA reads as TGTGCCAGCAGCTCTGTTGGGGGGGGCTATGGCTACACCTTC.

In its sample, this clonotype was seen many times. This chain's CDR3 is CASSLGGTGNTEAFF. CDR3 bases: TGTGCCAGCAGCTTAGGGGGGACAGGGAACACTGAAGCTTTCTTT. The chain couples TRBV11-2 to TRBJ1-1, with 8 bases lining up with TRBD1. V dropped 1 base and J dropped 1; count of bases not matched to a gene: 2. This CDR3 contains 15 residues. The germline gives CDR1 SGHAT, CDR2 FQNNGV.

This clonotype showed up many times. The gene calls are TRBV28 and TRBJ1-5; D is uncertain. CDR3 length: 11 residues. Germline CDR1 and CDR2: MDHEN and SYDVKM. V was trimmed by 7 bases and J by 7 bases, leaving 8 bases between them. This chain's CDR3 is CASKNGQPQHF. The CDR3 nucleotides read TGTGCCAGCAAAAATGGACAGCCCCAGCATTTT.

Written as DNA, the CDR3 is TGTGCCAGCAGCTTATTGACCGGAGGCGAGCAGTACTTC. It translates to CASSLLTGGEQYF. The J gene is TRBJ2-7, the V gene TRBV11-2; D possibly corresponds to TRBD2 (5 bases). Germline V gene data show CDR1 as SGHAT and CDR2 as FQNNGV. The CDR3 runs 13 residues. Trimming pared 2 bases from V and 6 bases from J, leaving 11 bases between.

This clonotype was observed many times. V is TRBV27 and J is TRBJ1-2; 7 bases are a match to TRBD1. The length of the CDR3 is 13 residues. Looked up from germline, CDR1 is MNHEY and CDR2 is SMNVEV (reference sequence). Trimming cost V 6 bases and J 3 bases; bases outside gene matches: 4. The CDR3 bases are TGTGCCAGCAGCTCGGGACAGTACTATGGCTACACCTTC. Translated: CASSSGQYYGYTF.

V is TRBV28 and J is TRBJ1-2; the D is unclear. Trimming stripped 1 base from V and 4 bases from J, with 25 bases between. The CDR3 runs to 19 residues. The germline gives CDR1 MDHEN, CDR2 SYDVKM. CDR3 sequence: CASSLLFRPVDPRGYGYTF. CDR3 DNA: TGTGCCAGCAGTTTATTGTTCAGACCCGTTGACCCGCGAGGCTATGGCTACACCTTC.

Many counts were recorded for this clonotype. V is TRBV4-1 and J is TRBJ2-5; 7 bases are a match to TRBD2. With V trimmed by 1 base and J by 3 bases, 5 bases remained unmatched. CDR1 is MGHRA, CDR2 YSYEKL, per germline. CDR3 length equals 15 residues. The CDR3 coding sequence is TGCGCCAGCAGCCAAGTCCCAGCGGGGAAAGAGACCCAGTACTTC. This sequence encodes CASSQVPAGKETQYF.

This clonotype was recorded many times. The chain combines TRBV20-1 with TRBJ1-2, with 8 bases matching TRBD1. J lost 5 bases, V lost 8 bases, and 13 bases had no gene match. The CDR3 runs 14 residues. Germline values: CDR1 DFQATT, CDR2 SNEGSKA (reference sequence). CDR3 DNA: TGCAGTCTTCTAACGACAGGGGCAGGGTATGGCTACACCTTC. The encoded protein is CSLLTTGAGYGYTF.

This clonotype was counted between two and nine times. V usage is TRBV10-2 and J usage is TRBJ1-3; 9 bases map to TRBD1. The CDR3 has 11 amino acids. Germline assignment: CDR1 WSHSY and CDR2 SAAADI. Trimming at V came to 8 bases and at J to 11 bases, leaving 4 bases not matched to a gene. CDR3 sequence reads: CASGGQGSIYF. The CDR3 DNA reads TGCGCCAGCGGCGGACAGGGGTCCATATATTTT.

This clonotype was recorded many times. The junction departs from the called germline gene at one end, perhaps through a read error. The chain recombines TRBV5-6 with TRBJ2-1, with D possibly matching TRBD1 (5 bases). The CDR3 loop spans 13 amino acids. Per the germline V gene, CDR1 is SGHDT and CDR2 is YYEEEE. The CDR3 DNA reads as TGTGCCAGCTCAGGGTTTTCCTCCAATGAGCAGTTCTTC. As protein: CASSGFSSNEQFF.

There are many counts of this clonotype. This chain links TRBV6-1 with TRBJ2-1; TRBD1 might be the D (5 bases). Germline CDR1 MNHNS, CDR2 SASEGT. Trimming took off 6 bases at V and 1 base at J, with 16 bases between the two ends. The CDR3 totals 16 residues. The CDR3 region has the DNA TGTGCCAGCAGCCAACAGGCATACGTATCCTACAATGAGCAGTTCTTC. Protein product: CASSQQAYVSYNEQFF.

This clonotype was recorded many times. CDR3 residues: CASSVAGSRGELFF. The CDR3 DNA is TGTGCCAGCAGCGTAGCAGGGAGTAGGGGGGAGCTGTTTTTT. The chain is built from TRBV9 and TRBJ2-2; D possibly uses TRBD1 or TRBD2 (5 bases each). Germline values: CDR1 SGDLS, CDR2 YYNGEE. V shed 0 bases and J shed 8 bases, with 11 bases lying between them. The CDR3 has 14 residues.

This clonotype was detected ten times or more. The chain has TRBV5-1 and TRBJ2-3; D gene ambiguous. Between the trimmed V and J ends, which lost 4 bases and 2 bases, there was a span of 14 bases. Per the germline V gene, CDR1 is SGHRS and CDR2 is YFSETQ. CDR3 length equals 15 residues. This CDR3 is CASSLQPTHTDTQYF. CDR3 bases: TGCGCCAGCAGCCTACAACCTACCCACACAGATACGCAGTATTTT.

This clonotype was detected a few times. CDR3 residues: CASNTGTAIESGYTF. DNA of the CDR3: TGTGCCAGCAACACCGGGACCGCGATTGAGAGTGGCTACACCTTC. The chain recombines TRBV27 with TRBJ1-2; perhaps TRBD1 as D (5 bases). V was clipped by 7 bases and J by 7 bases, with 22 bases between them. The CDR3 sequence is 15 residues long. Germline assignment: CDR1 MNHEY and CDR2 SMNVEV (reference sequence).

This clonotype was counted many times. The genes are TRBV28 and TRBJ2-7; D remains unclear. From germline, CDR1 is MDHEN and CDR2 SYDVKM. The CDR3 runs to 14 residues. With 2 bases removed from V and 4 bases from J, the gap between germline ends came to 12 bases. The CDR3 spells CASSLTSENYEQYF. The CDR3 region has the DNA TGTGCCAGCAGTTTAACTTCAGAGAATTACGAGCAGTACTTC.

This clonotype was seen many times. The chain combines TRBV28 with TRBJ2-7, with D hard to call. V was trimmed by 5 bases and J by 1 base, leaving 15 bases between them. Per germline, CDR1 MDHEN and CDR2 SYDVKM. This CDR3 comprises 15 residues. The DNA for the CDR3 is TGTGCCAGCAGTCCGCCCGAGTGGCAGTCCTACGAGCAGTACTTC. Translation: CASSPPEWQSYEQYF.

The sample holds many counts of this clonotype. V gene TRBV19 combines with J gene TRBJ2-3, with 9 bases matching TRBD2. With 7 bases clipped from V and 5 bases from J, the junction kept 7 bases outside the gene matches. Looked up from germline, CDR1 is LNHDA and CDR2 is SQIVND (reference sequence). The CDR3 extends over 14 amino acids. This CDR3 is CASKVAGDVDTQYF. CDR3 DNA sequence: TGTGCCAGTAAGGTAGCGGGAGACGTAGATACGCAGTATTTT.

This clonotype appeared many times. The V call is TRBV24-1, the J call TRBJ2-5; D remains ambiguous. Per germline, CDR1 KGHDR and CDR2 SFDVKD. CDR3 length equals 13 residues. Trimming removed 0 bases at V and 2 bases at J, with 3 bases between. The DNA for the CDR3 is TGTGCCACCAGTGATTTGGTACAAGAGACCCAGTACTTC. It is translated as CATSDLVQETQYF.

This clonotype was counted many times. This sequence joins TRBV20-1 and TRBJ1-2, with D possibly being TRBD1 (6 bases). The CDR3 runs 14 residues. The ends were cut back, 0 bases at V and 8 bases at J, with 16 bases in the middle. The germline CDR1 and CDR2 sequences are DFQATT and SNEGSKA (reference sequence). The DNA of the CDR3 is TGCAGTGCTAGAGACCCCTCAGGGGAAGGAGGCTACACCTTC. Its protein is CSARDPSGEGGYTF.